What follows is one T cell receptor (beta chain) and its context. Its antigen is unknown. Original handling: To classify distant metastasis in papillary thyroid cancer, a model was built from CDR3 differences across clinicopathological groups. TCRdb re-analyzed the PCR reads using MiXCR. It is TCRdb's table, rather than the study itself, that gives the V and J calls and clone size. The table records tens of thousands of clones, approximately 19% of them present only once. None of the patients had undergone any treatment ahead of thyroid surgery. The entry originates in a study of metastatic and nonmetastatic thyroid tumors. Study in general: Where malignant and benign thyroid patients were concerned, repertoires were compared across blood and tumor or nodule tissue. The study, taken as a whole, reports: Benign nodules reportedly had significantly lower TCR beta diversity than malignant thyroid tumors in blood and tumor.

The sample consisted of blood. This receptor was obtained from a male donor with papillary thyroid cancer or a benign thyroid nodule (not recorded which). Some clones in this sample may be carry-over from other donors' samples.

CDR3: CASSDRGLGPLHF. DNA of the CDR3: TGTGCCAGCAGTGATAGGGGGCTGGGACCCCTCCACTTT. The chain combines TRBV2 with TRBJ1-6, with TRBD1 matching 7 bases. Trimming removed 3 bases from V and 12 bases from J; junction bases left unmatched: 5. The length of the CDR3 is 13 residues. CDR1 is SNHLY, CDR2 FYNNEI, per germline.